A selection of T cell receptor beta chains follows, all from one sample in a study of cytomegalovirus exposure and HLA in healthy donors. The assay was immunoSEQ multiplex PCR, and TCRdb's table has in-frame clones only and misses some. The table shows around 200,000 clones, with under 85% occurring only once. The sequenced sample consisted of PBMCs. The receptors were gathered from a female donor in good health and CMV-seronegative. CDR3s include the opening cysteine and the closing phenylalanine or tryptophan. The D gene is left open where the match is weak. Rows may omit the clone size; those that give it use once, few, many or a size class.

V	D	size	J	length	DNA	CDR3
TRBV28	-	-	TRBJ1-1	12	TGTGCCAGCAGTTCGCCTAGGCGTGAAGCTTTCTTT	CASSSPRREAFF
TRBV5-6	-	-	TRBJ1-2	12	TGTGCCAGCAGCTTGTTAAACTATGGCTACACCTTC	CASSLLNYGYTF
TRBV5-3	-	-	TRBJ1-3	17	TGTGCCAGAAGCCCGACGACAGGCGCTCTCTATGGAAACACCATATATTTT	CARSPTTGALYGNTIYF
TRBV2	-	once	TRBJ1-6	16	TGTGCCAGCAGTGAATTCTCGAGCTCCTATAATTCACCCCTCCACTTT	CASSEFSSSYNSPLHF
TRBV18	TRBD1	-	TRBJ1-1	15	TGTGCCAGCTCACCATGGACAGGATTGAACACTGAAGCTTTCTTT	CASSPWTGLNTEAFF
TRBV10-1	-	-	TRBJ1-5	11	TGCGCGGAGGGGAGCAATCAGCCCCAGCATTTT	CAEGSNQPQHF
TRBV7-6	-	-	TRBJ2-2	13	TGTGCCAGCAGCCCCGGTGCGTCCGGGGAGCTGTTTTTT	CASSPGASGELFF
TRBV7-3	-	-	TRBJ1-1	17	TGTGCCAGCAGCCCCCGTGGCGGGGGACCGAGGAACACTGAAGCTTTCTTT	CASSPRGGGPRNTEAFF
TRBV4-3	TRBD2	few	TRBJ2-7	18	TGCGCCAGCAGCCAAGATGGGTGGGGGAGCGGGGGTAAGGTCGAGCAGTACTTC	CASSQDGWGSGGKVEQYF
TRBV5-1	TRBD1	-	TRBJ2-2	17	TGCGCCAGCAGCCCCGGGGACAGGGGGCGGGTCACCGGGGAGCTGTTTTTT	CASSPGDRGRVTGELFF
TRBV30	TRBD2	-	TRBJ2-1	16	TGTGCCTGGAGTCCCGATAGCGGGAGGGGGCACAATGAGCAGTTCTTC	CAWSPDSGRGHNEQFF
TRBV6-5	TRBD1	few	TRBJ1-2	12	TGTGCCAGCAAGACAGGGAACTATGGCTACACCTTC	CASKTGNYGYTF
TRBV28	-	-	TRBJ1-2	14	TGTGCCAGCAGTTTAAAGGCAGGGGTGAGCGGCTACACCTTC	CASSLKAGVSGYTF
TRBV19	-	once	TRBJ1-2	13	TGTGCCAGTAGAATACAGATGCTCGATGGCTACACCTTC	CASRIQMLDGYTF
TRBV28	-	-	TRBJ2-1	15	TGTGCCAGCAGTTTACGGCAGGGCTCCTACAATGAGCAGTTCTTC	CASSLRQGSYNEQFF
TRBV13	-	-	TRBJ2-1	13	TGTGCCAGCGGCCAGTCTCGCTACAATGAGCAGTTCTTC	CASGQSRYNEQFF
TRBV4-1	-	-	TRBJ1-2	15	TGCGCCAGCAGCCAAGATCGGGCCGTGACTAATGGCTACACCTTC	CASSQDRAVTNGYTF
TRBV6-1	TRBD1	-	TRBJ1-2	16	TGTGCCAGCAGTGAGGGGGGACAGGGGTTCAACTATGGCTACACCTTC	CASSEGGQGFNYGYTF
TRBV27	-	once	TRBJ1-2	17	TGTGCCAGTAGTTTAGCTGGAGGCTTTCGTTCGATCTATGGCTACACCTTC	CASSLAGGFRSIYGYTF
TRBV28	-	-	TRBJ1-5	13	TGTGCCAGCAGTTTAACGGGCAATCAGCCCCAGCATTTT	CASSLTGNQPQHF
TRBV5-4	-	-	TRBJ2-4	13	TGTGCCAGCAGCATTGGACTCGTTGACATTCAGTACTTC	CASSIGLVDIQYF
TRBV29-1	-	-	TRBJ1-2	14	TGCAGCGTTGAAGATGCGAGGGATGGCTATGGCTACACCTTC	CSVEDARDGYGYTF
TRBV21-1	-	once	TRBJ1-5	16	TGTGCCAGCAGCGTCAACGGGAGCAGGACACATCAGCCCCAGCATTTT	CASSVNGSRTHQPQHF
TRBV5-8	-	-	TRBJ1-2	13	TGTGCCAGCAGCAGGGGTCGTAACTATGGCTACACCTTC	CASSRGRNYGYTF
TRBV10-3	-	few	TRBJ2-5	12	TGTGCCATCAGTGAGTCCCTTGGAGAGCAGTACTTC	CAISESLGEQYF
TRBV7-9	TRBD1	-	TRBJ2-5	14	TGTGCCAGCAGCCCGGGACAGGGCCCGCTGGAGCAGTACTTC	CASSPGQGPLEQYF
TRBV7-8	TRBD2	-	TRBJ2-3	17	TGTGCCAGCAGCTTAGCACCGACTAGCGGGGGGGCAGATACGCAGTATTTT	CASSLAPTSGGADTQYF
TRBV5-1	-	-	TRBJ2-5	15	TGCGCCAGCAGCTTGGAGGTAGCGGCTAAAGGAGAGCAGTACTTC	CASSLEVAAKGEQYF
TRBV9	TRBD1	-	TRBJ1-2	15	TGTGCCAGCAGCGCTAGGACAGGGGAAAACTATGGCTACACCTTC	CASSARTGENYGYTF
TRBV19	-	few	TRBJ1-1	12	TGTGCCAGTAGCAACAGGGCCACTGAAGCTTTCTTT	CASSNRATEAFF
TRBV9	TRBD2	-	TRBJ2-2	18	TGTGCCAGCAGCGCGACTAGCGGGGGGGCCTGGGGCACCGGGGAGCTGTTTTTT	CASSATSGGAWGTGELFF
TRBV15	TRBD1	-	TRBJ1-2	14	TGTGCCACCACCCCGGACAGGGCCAACTATGGCTACACCTTC	CATTPDRANYGYTF
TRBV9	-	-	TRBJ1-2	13	TGTGCCAGCAGCGTATGGGAGGACTATGGCTACACCTTC	CASSVWEDYGYTF
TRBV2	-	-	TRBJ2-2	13	TGTGCCAGCAGCTTACAGAACACCGGGGAGCTGTTTTTT	CASSLQNTGELFF
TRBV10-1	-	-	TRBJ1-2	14	TGCGCCGGACTAGCGGGGGAAGTCGGCTATGGCTACACCTTC	CAGLAGEVGYGYTF
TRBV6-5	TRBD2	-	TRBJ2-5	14	TGTGCCAGCACCCAGACTAGCGCCGGGTCTGCCCAGTACTTC	CASTQTSAGSAQYF
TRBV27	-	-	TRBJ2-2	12	TGTGCCAGCAGGAGGAACACCGGGGAGCTGTTTTTT	CASRRNTGELFF
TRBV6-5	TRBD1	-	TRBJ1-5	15	TGTGCCAGCAGTTACTCGAACAGGGGAAATCAGCCCCAGCATTTT	CASSYSNRGNQPQHF
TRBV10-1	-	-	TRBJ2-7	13	TGCGCCAGCAGTGAATCAGGGGTCGCCGAGCAGTACTTC	CASSESGVAEQYF
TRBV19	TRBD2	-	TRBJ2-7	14	TGTGCCAGTAGTCCTGGGACTAGCGGGAGCGAGCAGTACTTC	CASSPGTSGSEQYF
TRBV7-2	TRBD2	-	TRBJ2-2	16	TGTGCCAGCAGCTTACGGCTAGCGGGAGTCACCGGGGAGCTGTTTTTT	CASSLRLAGVTGELFF
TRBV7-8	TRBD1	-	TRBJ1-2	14	TGTGCCAGCAGCCCGGACAGGACTTACTATGGCTACACCTTC	CASSPDRTYYGYTF
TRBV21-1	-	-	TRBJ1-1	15	TGTGCCAGCAGCTGCCCCGGGACAGGAGACACTGAAGCTTTCTTT	CASSCPGTGDTEAFF
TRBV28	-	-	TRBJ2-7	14	TGTGCCAGCAGTTATCGACAGGCGTCCTACGAGCAGTACTTC	CASSYRQASYEQYF
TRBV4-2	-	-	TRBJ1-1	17	TGTGCCAGCAGCCAAGAGGGCAGAGGGAAATTGAACACTGAAGCTTTCTTT	CASSQEGRGKLNTEAFF
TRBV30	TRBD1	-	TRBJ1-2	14	TGTGCCTGGAGCATAGCACAGGGGGCGGGTGGCTACACCTTC	CAWSIAQGAGGYTF
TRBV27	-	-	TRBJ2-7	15	TGTGCCAGCAGCGGACAGCCCCAGAGGTCCTACGAGCAGTACTTC	CASSGQPQRSYEQYF
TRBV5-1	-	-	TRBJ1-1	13	TGCGCCAGCAGCTTATTCTCCGGGAGTGAAGCTTTCTTT	CASSLFSGSEAFF
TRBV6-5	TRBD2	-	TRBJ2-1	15	TGTGCCAGCAGACCTCGGACTAGCGGGGGCAATGAGCAGTTCTTC	CASRPRTSGGNEQFF
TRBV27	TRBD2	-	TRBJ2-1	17	TGTGCCAGCAGTTCCCTAGCGGGGGGGCTCTCCTACAATGAGCAGTTCTTC	CASSSLAGGLSYNEQFF
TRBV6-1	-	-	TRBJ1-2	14	TGTGCCAGCAGTGAAGCGCACACTAACTATGGCTACACCTTC	CASSEAHTNYGYTF
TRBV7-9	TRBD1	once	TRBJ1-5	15	TGTGCCAGCAGCTTCGGGGACAGTAGCAATCAGCCCCAGCATTTT	CASSFGDSSNQPQHF
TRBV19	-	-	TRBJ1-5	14	TGTGCCAGTAGTCGGGACACCGGCAATCAGCCCCAGCATTTT	CASSRDTGNQPQHF